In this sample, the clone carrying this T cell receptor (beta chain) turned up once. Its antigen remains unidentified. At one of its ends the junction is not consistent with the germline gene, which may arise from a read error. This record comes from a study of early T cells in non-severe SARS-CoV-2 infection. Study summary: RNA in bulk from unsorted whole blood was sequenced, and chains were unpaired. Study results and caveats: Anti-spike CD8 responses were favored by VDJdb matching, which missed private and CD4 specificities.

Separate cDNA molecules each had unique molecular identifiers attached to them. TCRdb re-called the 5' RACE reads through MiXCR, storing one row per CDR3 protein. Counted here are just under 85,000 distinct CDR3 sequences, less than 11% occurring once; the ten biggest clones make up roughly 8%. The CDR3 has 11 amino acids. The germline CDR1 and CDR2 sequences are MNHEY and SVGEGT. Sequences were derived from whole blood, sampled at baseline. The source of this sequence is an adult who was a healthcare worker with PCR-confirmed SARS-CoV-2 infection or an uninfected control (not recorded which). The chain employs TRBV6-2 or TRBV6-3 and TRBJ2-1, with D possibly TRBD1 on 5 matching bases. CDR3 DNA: TGTGCCAGCAGTAGATCCAGGACATCACTCTTC. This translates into CASSRSRTSLF.